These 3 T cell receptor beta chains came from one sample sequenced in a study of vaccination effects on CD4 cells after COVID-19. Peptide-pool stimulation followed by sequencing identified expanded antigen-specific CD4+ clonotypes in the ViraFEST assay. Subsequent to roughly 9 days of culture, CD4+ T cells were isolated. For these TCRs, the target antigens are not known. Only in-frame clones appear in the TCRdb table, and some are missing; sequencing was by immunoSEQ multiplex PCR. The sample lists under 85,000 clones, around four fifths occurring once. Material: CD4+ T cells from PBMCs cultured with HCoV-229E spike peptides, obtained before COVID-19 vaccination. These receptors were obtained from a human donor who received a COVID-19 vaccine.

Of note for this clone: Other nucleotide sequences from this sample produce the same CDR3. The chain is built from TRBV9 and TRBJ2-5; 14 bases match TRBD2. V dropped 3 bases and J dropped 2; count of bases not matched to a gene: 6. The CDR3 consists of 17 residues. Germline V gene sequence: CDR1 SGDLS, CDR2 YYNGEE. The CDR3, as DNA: TGTGCCAGCAGCGCGGGGACTAGCGGGGGTTTACAAGAGACCCAGTACTTC. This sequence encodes CASSAGTSGGLQETQYF.

Here the CDR3 reads CATSEGRFYGYTF. In DNA form, the CDR3 reads TGTGCCACCAGTGAGGGCAGATTCTATGGCTACACCTTC. The chain is built from TRBV24-1 and TRBJ1-2; D remains ambiguous. This CDR3 spans 13 amino acids. Looked up from germline, CDR1 is KGHDR and CDR2 is SFDVKD. Trimming took off 4 bases at V and 4 bases at J, with 9 bases between the two ends.

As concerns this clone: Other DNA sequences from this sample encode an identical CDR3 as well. In DNA form, the CDR3 reads TGTGCCAGCAGCCCCCCGACGGGGAACTATGGCTACACCTTC. Its protein is CASSPPTGNYGYTF. V and J are TRBV7-2 and TRBJ1-2; D is unclear. Trimming pared 5 bases from V and 2 bases from J, leaving 12 bases between. Germline CDR1 and CDR2: SGHTA and FQGNSA. The CDR3 runs 14 residues.